The clone carrying this T cell receptor beta chain has just a few counts. The sample belongs to a study of blood T cells in healthy people across ages. A second about 6 to 12 cycle PCR used barcoded and J-beta primers. MiXCR, applied by TCRdb to the 5' RACE reads, yields one record per CDR3 protein. The table lists 1.5 million to 2 million distinct CDR3 sequences, 30% to 35% of them singletons. Deletions cut 4 bases from V and 3 bases from J, with 14 bases between. This CDR3 contains 14 residues. CDR1 and CDR2 from the germline V gene are SGHRS and YFSETQ. The receptor comes from a woman aged 25 to 39 in good health. Sequencing was performed on blood. V usage is TRBV5-1 and J usage is TRBJ2-7; D ambiguous. DNA of the CDR3: TGCGCCAGCAGCGTGGACCCGCCTAACTACGAGCAGTACTTC. It is translated as CASSVDPPNYEQYF.